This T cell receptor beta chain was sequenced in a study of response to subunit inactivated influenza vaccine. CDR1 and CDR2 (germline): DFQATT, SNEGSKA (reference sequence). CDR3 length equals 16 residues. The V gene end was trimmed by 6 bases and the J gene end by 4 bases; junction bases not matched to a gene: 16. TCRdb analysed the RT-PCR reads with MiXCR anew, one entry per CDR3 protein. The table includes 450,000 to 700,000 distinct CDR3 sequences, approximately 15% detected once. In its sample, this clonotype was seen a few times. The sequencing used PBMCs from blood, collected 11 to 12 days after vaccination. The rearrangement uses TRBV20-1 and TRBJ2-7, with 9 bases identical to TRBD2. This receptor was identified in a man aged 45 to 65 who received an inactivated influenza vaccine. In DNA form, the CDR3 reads TGCAGTGCAAAAGTAGATCCGGGACTAGCAAGATACGAGCAGTACTTC. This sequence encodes CSAKVDPGLARYEQYF.